This entry lists 7 T cell receptor beta chains sequenced from one sample in a study of blood T cell repertoires in COVID-19. The protocol was immunoSEQ multiplex PCR, while the TCRdb copy is restricted to in-frame clones and leaves out a portion. Among under 90,000 clones listed, 90% to 95% were seen once. The sequencing input was peripheral blood. The receptor set was obtained from a man aged 40-49 years with COVID-19, enrolled during active disease.

The CDR3 nucleotides are TGTGCCAGCAGCGTCATAGGGGGTGAGACCCAGTACTTC. Translated: CASSVIGGETQYF. This chain joins TRBV7-2 and TRBJ2-5; D is perhaps TRBD1 (6 bases). CDR1 SGHTA and CDR2 FQGNSA come from the germline V gene. Trimming took off 5 bases at V and 5 bases at J, with 12 bases between the two ends. CDR3 length: 13 residues. The full variable domain, rest sourced from reference TRBV7-2 and TRBJ2-5, is GAGVSQSPSNKVTEKGKDVELRCDPISGHTALYWYRQSLGQGLEFLIYFQGNSAPDKSGLPSDRFSAERTGGSVSTLTIQRTQQEDSAVYLCASSVIGGETQYFGPGTRLLVL.

The CDR3 reads CAFDWNSNQPQHF. The CDR3 DNA sequence: TGTGCCTTTGACTGGAATAGCAATCAGCCCCAGCATTTT. The chain combines TRBV30 with TRBJ1-5; D unresolved. This CDR3 is built from 13 residues. The germline CDR1 and CDR2 sequences are GTSNPN and SVGIG (reference sequence). Deletions cut 7 bases from V and 0 bases from J, with 10 bases between. Complete variable domain (other parts from reference TRBV30 and TRBJ1-5): SQTIHQWPATLVQPVGSPLSLECTVEGTSNPNLYWYRQAAGRGLQLLFYSVGIGQISSEVPQNLSASRPQDRQFILSSKKLLLSDSGFYLCAFDWNSNQPQHFGDGTRLSIL.

The chain uses TRBV21-1 and TRBJ1-1. TRBV21-1 is given as a pseudogene. The CDR3 extends over 14 amino acids. CDR3 protein: CASSKDRSSTEAFF. For the CDR3, the DNA is TGTGCCAGCAGCAAAGATCGGAGTTCCACTGAAGCTTTCTTT.

A single count supports this clone. The genes are TRBV30 and TRBJ1-4, with D unresolved. Looked up from germline, CDR1 is GTSNPN and CDR2 is SVGIG (reference sequence). CDR3 length equals 14 residues. Trimming took 0 bases from V and 8 from J, leaving 13 bases between them. CDR3 sequence: CAWSVEGRGEKLFF. The CDR3 region has the DNA TGTGCCTGGAGTGTGGAGGGCCGAGGGGAAAAACTGTTTTTT. The full variable domain, rest sourced from reference TRBV30 and TRBJ1-4, is SQTIHQWPATLVQPVGSPLSLECTVEGTSNPNLYWYRQAAGRGLQLLFYSVGIGQISSEVPQNLSASRPQDRQFILSSKKLLLSDSGFYLCAWSVEGRGEKLFFGSGTQLSVL.

The chain is built from TRBV19 and TRBJ2-7; TRBD2 might be the D (5 bases). The CDR3 contains 15 residues. V was trimmed by 5 bases and J by 3 bases, leaving 17 bases between them. Germline V gene sequence: CDR1 LNHDA, CDR2 SQIVND (reference sequence). The CDR3 DNA follows: TGTGCCAGTAGTGCCAAGCAGGCGGGCAGCTACGAGCAGTACTTC. It encodes CASSAKQAGSYEQYF.

This chain connects TRBV29-1 to TRBJ2-7; possible D gene TRBD1, 5 bases. Trimming removed 4 bases from V and 3 bases from J, with 10 bases in between. This CDR3 is 12 amino acids long. The germline V gene encodes CDR1 SQVTM and CDR2 ANQGSEA. The CDR3 protein is CSVGVQGYEQYF. The CDR3 bases are TGCAGCGTTGGCGTCCAGGGCTACGAGCAGTACTTC.

The chain carries TRBV28 and TRBJ2-7, with D possibly being TRBD1 (5 bases). The CDR3 runs to 13 residues. Trimming shortened V by 4 bases and J by 2 bases, and 9 bases separated the two germline ends. Germline V CDR1 and CDR2: MDHEN, SYDVKM. This CDR3 is CASSYRSTYEQYF. The CDR3 DNA sequence: TGTGCCAGCAGTTACAGGTCCACCTACGAGCAGTACTTC.